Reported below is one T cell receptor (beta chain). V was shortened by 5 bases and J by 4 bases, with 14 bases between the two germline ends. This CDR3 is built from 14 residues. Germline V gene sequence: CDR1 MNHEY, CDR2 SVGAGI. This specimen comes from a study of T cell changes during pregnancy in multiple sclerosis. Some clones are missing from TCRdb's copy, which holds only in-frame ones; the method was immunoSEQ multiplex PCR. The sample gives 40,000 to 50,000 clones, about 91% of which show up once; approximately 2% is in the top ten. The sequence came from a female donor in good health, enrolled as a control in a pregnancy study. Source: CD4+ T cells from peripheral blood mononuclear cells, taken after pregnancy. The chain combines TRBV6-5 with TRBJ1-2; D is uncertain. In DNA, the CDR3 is TGTGCCAGCAGTCACGAAGAGAGTCCCTATGGCTACACCTTC. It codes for CASSHEESPYGYTF.